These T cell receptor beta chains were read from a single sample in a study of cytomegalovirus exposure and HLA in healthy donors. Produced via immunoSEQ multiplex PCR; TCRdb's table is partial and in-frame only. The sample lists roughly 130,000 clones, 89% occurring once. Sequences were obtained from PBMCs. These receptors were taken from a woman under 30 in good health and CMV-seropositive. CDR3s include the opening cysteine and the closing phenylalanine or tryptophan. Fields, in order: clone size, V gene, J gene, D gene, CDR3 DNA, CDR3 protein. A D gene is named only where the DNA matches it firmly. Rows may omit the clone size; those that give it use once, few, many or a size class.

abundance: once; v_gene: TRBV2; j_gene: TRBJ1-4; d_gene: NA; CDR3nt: TGTGCCAGTACGCGACAGTTAGCAACTAATGAAAAACTGTTTTTT; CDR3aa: CASTRQLATNEKLFF
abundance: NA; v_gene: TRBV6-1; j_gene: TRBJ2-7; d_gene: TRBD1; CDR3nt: TGTGCCAGCAGTGGACTCCCGGGACAGGGATTTCAAGAGCAGTACTTC; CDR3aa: CASSGLPGQGFQEQYF
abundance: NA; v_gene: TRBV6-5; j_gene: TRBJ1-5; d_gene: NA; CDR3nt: TGTGCCAGCAGTTACAGGAGTGACAATCAGCCCCAGCATTTT; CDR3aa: CASSYRSDNQPQHF
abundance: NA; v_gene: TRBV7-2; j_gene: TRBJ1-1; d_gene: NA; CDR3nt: TGTGCCAGCAGCTTACGTGGGGGACAAGGCACTGAAGCTTTCTTT; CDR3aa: CASSLRGGQGTEAFF
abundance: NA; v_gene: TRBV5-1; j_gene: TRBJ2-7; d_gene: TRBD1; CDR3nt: TGCGCCAGCCGGGACAGCTTCTACGAGCAGTACTTC; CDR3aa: CASRDSFYEQYF
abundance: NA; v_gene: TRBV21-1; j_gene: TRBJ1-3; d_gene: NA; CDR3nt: TGTGCCAGCAGCAAGGGACAGACCTCTGGAAACACCATATATTTT; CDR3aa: CASSKGQTSGNTIYF
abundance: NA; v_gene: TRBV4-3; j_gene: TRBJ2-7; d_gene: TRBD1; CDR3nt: TGCGCCAGCAGCGCGGCGAGGGACAGCTCCTACGAGCAGTACTTC; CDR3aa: CASSAARDSSYEQYF
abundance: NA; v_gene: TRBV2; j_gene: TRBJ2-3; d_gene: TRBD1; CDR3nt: TGTGCCAGCAGCCCCGGACAGGGGGCGCGAGATACGCAGTATTTT; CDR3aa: CASSPGQGARDTQYF
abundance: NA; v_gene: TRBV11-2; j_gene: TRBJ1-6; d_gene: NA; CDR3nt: TGTGCCAGCAGCTTGGGGCTATCAGCCCTCCACTTT; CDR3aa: CASSLGLSALHF
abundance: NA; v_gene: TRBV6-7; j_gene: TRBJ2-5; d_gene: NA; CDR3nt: TGTGCCAGCAGTTACTCTTCAGGGCTAGAGACCCAGTACTTC; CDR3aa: CASSYSSGLETQYF
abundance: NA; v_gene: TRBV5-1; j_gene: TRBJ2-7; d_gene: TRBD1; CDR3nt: TGCGCCAGCAGCCCCGGGACAGGTGTCTACGAGCAGTACTTC; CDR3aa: CASSPGTGVYEQYF
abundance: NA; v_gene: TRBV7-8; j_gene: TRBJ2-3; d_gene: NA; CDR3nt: TGTGCCAGCAGCACAAACCCAGATACGCAGTATTTT; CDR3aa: CASSTNPDTQYF
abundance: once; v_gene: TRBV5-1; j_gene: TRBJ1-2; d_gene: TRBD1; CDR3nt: TGCGCCAGCAAGTGGACAGGGGAGGCCTATGGCTACACCTTC; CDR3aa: CASKWTGEAYGYTF
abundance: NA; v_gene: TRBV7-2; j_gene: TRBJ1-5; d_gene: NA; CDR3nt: TGTGCCAGCAGCTTTTCAGGAGGGAGCAATCAGCCCCAGCATTTT; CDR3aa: CASSFSGGSNQPQHF
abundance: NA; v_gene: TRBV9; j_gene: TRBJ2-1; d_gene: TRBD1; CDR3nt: TGTGCCAGCAGCGTAGACAGGGGGGCCTACAATGAGCAGTTCTTC; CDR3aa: CASSVDRGAYNEQFF
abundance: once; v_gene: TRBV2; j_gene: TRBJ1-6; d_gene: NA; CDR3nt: TGTGCCAGCAGTGAGTCCGGGCAGGGAAACAATTCACCCCTCCACTTT; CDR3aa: CASSESGQGNNSPLHF
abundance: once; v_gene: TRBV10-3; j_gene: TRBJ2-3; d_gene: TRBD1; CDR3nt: TGTGCCATCAGTGTGGACAGGATTAGCACAGATACGCAGTATTTT; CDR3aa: CAISVDRISTDTQYF
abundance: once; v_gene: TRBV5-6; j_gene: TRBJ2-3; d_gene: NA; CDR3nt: TGTGCCAGCAGCTCCGGACTTTACACAGATACGCAGTATTTT; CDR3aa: CASSSGLYTDTQYF
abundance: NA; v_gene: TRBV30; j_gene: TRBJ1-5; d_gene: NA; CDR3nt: TGTGCCTGGGGTAACGGGGGGAGTCAGCCCCAGCATTTT; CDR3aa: CAWGNGGSQPQHF
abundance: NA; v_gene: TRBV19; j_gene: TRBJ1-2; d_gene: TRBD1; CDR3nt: TGTGCCAGTAGTATCGGAATGACAGGGGCATTAGGTGGCTACACCTTC; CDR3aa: CASSIGMTGALGGYTF
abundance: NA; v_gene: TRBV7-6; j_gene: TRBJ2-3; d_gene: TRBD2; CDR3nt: TGTGCCAGCAGCTTAGTGGGACTAGCGGGCACAGATACGCAGTATTTT; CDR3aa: CASSLVGLAGTDTQYF
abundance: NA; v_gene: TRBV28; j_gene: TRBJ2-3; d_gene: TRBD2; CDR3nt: TGTGCCAGCAGATTTAGCGGGGGGGGCACAGATACGCAGTATTTT; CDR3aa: CASRFSGGGTDTQYF